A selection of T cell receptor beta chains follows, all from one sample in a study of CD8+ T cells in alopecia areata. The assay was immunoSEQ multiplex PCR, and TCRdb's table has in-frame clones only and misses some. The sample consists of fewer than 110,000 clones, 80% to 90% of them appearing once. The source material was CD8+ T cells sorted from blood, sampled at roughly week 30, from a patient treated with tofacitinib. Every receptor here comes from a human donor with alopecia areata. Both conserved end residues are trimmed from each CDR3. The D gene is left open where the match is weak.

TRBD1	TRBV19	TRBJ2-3	ASSIPGQIFTDTQY
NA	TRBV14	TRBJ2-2	ASSPADNGELF
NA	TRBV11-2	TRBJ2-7	ASSTTGYEQY
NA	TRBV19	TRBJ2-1	ASSISPSYNEQF
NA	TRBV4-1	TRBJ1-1	ASSHPGTEAF
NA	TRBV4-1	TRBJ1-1	ASSGHPNTEAF
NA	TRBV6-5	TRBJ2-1	ASTLDKSSYNEQF
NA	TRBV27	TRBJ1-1	ASSFQGTEAF
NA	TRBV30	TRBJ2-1	ALIAEDNNEQF
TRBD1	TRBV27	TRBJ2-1	ASSFAPPGTGDYNEQF
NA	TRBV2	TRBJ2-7	ASELDSSYEQY
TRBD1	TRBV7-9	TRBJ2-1	ASSSNRDRVYEQF
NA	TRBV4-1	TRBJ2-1	ASSGPTEGNEQF
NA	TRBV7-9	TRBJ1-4	ATPEQGRNEKLF
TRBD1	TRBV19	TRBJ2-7	ASSIGTGAYEQY